This T cell receptor (beta chain) was sequenced for a study of CD8 T cells in ankylosing spondylitis. The authors made TCR beta libraries by quantitative 5'-RACE with molecular barcodes. TCRdb redid the calling of the 5' RACE reads with MiXCR, one entry per CDR3 protein. The sample records 650,000 to 800,000 distinct CDR3 sequences, roughly 19% being singletons. This clonotype was detected only a few times. Its specificity is unknown. Notes on the study in general: Disease-linked clones reportedly showed significant enrichment in matched ankylosing spondylitis synovial fluid. Past research had described some motif variants in reactive arthritis synovial fluid and blood. Ankylosing spondylitis blood seemed to carry a telltale TCR beta motif made of several highly homologous variants.

The sample consisted of blood, either unsorted or a sorted T cell fraction (not recorded which). The TCR sequence derives from a male donor with ankylosing spondylitis.

For the CDR3, the DNA is TGTGCCAGCAGCCGAAACGGGCGGAAGATCGTCAATGAGCAGTTCTTC. This gives the protein CASSRNGRKIVNEQFF. The chain joins TRBV28 to TRBJ2-1; no clear D gene. The CDR3 has 16 residues. The V end was cut by 6 bases, the J end by 6 bases, with 21 bases between. Germline V gene sequence: CDR1 MDHEN, CDR2 SYDVKM.